A selection of T cell receptor beta chains follows, all from one sample in a study of OX40 agonist ivuxolimab in advanced cancers. TCRdb's copy holds only in-frame clones and misses some; the assay was immunoSEQ multiplex PCR. This sample has about 80,000 clones, with roughly 86% found just once. Here the sequenced sample was CD4+ or CD8+ T cells sorted from blood, taken in a trial of the OX40 agonist ivuxolimab. The receptors originated from an adult with an advanced solid tumor such as melanoma, head and neck, liver or kidney cancer. CDR3s include the opening cysteine and the closing phenylalanine or tryptophan. Each record gives: J gene, V gene, CDR3 protein.

J gene: TRBJ1-5
V gene: TRBV7-2
CDR3 protein: CASSRGTANSNQPQHF

J gene: TRBJ2-2
V gene: TRBV9
CDR3 protein: CASSSRQGGTGELFF

J gene: TRBJ1-3
V gene: TRBV18
CDR3 protein: CASSPTGPSGNTIYF

J gene: TRBJ2-1
V gene: TRBV11-2
CDR3 protein: CASSASGRAFGYNEQFF

J gene: TRBJ1-4
V gene: TRBV7-6
CDR3 protein: CASSSRDTSGYEKLFF

J gene: TRBJ1-6
V gene: TRBV28
CDR3 protein: CASSPSRGDNSPLHF

J gene: TRBJ1-2
V gene: TRBV11-1
CDR3 protein: CASSFLSADSFGGYTF

J gene: TRBJ2-2
V gene: TRBV4-2
CDR3 protein: CASSQGSTNTGELFF

J gene: TRBJ2-7
V gene: TRBV7-2
CDR3 protein: CASSLAGLGAGGEQYF

J gene: TRBJ2-7
V gene: TRBV5-4
CDR3 protein: CASSGGGGIYEQYF

J gene: TRBJ1-5
V gene: TRBV7-2
CDR3 protein: CASTRRSKGNQPQHF

J gene: TRBJ1-2
V gene: TRBV6-5
CDR3 protein: CASFRGFNYGYTF

J gene: TRBJ1-1
V gene: TRBV5-1
CDR3 protein: CASSLGYVSENTEAFF

J gene: TRBJ2-2
V gene: TRBV5-5
CDR3 protein: CASSLEGSGELFF

J gene: TRBJ2-3
V gene: TRBV18
CDR3 protein: CASSPKADTQYF

J gene: TRBJ2-7
V gene: TRBV7-6
CDR3 protein: CASSLAEAGSEQYF

J gene: TRBJ1-1
V gene: TRBV2
CDR3 protein: CASKKSEGHIMNTEAFF

J gene: TRBJ1-5
V gene: TRBV28
CDR3 protein: CASRDTRIVNQPQHF

J gene: TRBJ1-5
V gene: TRBV15
CDR3 protein: CATSRERAGGQPQHF

J gene: TRBJ2-2
V gene: TRBV9
CDR3 protein: CASSERSANTGELFF

J gene: TRBJ2-4
V gene: TRBV28
CDR3 protein: CASSLVFRGAKNIQYF

J gene: TRBJ1-3
V gene: TRBV19
CDR3 protein: CASSISSFSGNTIYF

J gene: TRBJ1-5
V gene: TRBV30
CDR3 protein: CAWSYRGSKTWNQPQHF

J gene: TRBJ2-3
V gene: TRBV6-4
CDR3 protein: CASSENFGETDTQYF

J gene: TRBJ2-2
V gene: TRBV6-6
CDR3 protein: CASSYRDRGSTGELFF

J gene: TRBJ1-6
V gene: TRBV2
CDR3 protein: CASSGQYNSPLHF

J gene: TRBJ2-7
V gene: TRBV30
CDR3 protein: CAWSQFGTGDSYEQYF

J gene: TRBJ1-3
V gene: TRBV7-9
CDR3 protein: CASSRRRGQGDTGNTIYF

J gene: TRBJ2-2
V gene: TRBV10-3
CDR3 protein: CAISEFGGTNTGELFF

J gene: TRBJ2-3
V gene: TRBV5-4
CDR3 protein: CASRTSGVVADTQYF

J gene: TRBJ2-7
V gene: TRBV29-1
CDR3 protein: CSVEGRTGYEQYF

J gene: TRBJ1-6
V gene: TRBV11-2
CDR3 protein: CASSLQWNSPLHF

J gene: TRBJ1-5
V gene: TRBV11-2
CDR3 protein: CASSLTPQGAFDQPQHF

J gene: TRBJ1-4
V gene: TRBV2
CDR3 protein: CASKTDRTNEKLFF

J gene: TRBJ2-5
V gene: TRBV30
CDR3 protein: CAWSLAGVGETQYF

J gene: TRBJ2-7
V gene: TRBV10-3
CDR3 protein: CAIRGTTEMSEQYF

J gene: TRBJ1-4
V gene: TRBV19
CDR3 protein: CASSNDRGVREKLFF

J gene: TRBJ2-1
V gene: TRBV2
CDR3 protein: CASSENLRGYNEQFF

J gene: TRBJ2-5
V gene: TRBV11-2
CDR3 protein: CASSFPQGTQYF

J gene: TRBJ1-4
V gene: TRBV2
CDR3 protein: CASSEGVTNEKLFF

J gene: TRBJ2-1
V gene: TRBV7-2
CDR3 protein: CASSLMRANNEQFF